This TCR beta chain was obtained from a study of a mutant IDH1 vaccine in newly diagnosed glioma. Study information: Males made up approximately 60% and females about 40% of treated patients, whose mean age was around 41 years.

Study outcomes and limitations: Pseudoprogression apparently lacked any relation to changes in top peripheral T cell clonotypes.

Worth noting for this clone: Its antigen is unknown.

Germline-derived CDR1 and CDR2 are MGHRA and YSYEKL. The CDR3 length is 16 residues. With V trimmed by 4 bases and J by 0 bases, 7 bases remained unmatched. TCRdb's table, derived via immunoSEQ multiplex PCR, lists solely in-frame clones and lacks some. The table has 65,000 to 70,000 clones, 65% to 90% seen once. The time point is: baseline, week 1 (first vaccination visit). Treatment specified: pre-vaccination baseline after standard-of-care therapy. Material: PBMCs, obtained from a glioma patient treated with radiotherapy, temozolomide or both. The TCR was taken from a man aged 25 to 45 with glioma. The chain couples TRBV4-1 to TRBJ1-2, with 8 bases matching TRBD1. CDR3 in amino acids: CASSLGTGVTNYGYTF. In nucleotides, the CDR3 is TGCGCCAGCAGCCTCGGGACAGGAGTTACTAACTATGGCTACACCTTC.